Listed below are T cell receptor beta chains from one sample, sequenced in a study of response to subunit inactivated influenza vaccine. TCRdb re-derived calls from the RT-PCR reads in MiXCR, one entry per CDR3 protein. This sample has 300,000 to 350,000 distinct CDR3 sequences, with about 20% found just once. Source: PBMCs from blood, taken about 20 months after vaccination. The receptors were sampled from a man aged 45 to 75 who received an inactivated influenza vaccine. Each CDR3 is given with its conserved first and last residue. Each record gives: J gene, V gene, CDR3 protein.

>TRBJ1-2|TRBV7-2
CASSFISTDYGYTF
>TRBJ1-2|TRBV3-1
CASSPGAPPYGYTF
>TRBJ1-4|TRBV28
CASSLGGAGGREKLFF
>TRBJ2-5|TRBV6-2/TRBV6-3
CASSYSVDNLETQYF
>TRBJ1-1|TRBV4-1
CASSQDSGRTEAFF
>TRBJ1-4|TRBV5-6
CASSSQKGWEKLFF
>TRBJ2-6|TRBV2
CASSDDFTGANVLTF
>TRBJ1-5|TRBV12-3/TRBV12-4
CASSQTGLQPQHF
>TRBJ1-5|TRBV4-2
CASSQDRGNQPQHF
>TRBJ2-7|TRBV7-6
CASTMGQFYEQYF
>TRBJ2-7|TRBV27
CASSPDTGVDEQYF
>TRBJ2-6|TRBV18
CASSVGRNVLTF
>TRBJ1-6|TRBV4-3
CASSQNPDRGNSPLHF
>TRBJ2-2|TRBV28
CASSLTGIHANTGELFF
>TRBJ2-3|TRBV29-1
CSVAGAPFTDTQYF
>TRBJ2-1|TRBV3-1
CASSQWRGTSNEQFF
>TRBJ1-6|TRBV4-2
CASSTGQGGFDIVYSPLHF
>TRBJ2-7|TRBV20-1
CSARLSGLLARGEQYF
>TRBJ1-5|TRBV7-3
CASSCTGESNQPQHF
>TRBJ1-6|TRBV20-1
CSARTGKDSPLHF
>TRBJ1-1|TRBV4-1
CASSRSMLGGERARNTEAFF
>TRBJ2-2|TRBV9
CASSVVPGASGELFF
>TRBJ2-5|TRBV20-1
CSARSPGQGATQYF
>TRBJ1-5|TRBV20-1
CSAPRAGGRNQPQHF
>TRBJ2-3|TRBV20-1
CSADLRGVGTDTQYF
>TRBJ1-1|TRBV5-1
CASREDWGNTEAFF
>TRBJ2-7|TRBV12-3/TRBV12-4
CASSMTGYEQYF
>TRBJ2-2|TRBV20-1
CSARGSLETGELFF
>TRBJ1-4|TRBV20-1
CSARGAVEKLFF
>TRBJ1-4|TRBV7-2
CASSLAGHMGEKLFF
>TRBJ2-1|TRBV4-2
CASSHVFRDRGYNEQFF
>TRBJ1-2|TRBV29-1
CSVSPGGDYGYTF
>TRBJ1-1|TRBV2
CASTPTNTEAFF
>TRBJ1-5|TRBV12-3/TRBV12-4
CASSPGDRINSNQPQHF
>TRBJ1-2|TRBV5-1
CASSWRESGVSYGYTF
>TRBJ2-2|TRBV14
CASSQSASALNTGELFF
>TRBJ2-7|TRBV5-1
CASSFDQGGPYEQYF
>TRBJ1-2|TRBV5-1
CASSLDGTGNGYTF
>TRBJ2-7|TRBV28
CASSPDRWGSYEQYF
>TRBJ2-4|TRBV7-8
CASSLVGAGTHF
>TRBJ2-7|TRBV7-9
CASSLSQDEQYF
>TRBJ2-3|TRBV7-3
CASSFGGLTDTQYF
>TRBJ1-1|TRBV4-1
CASSQGLGSGFLLGTEAFF
>TRBJ2-5|TRBV5-1
CASSYGNRETQYF
>TRBJ1-1|TRBV9
CASSPLAGTGTEAFF
>TRBJ1-5|TRBV4-2
CASSQADRRTDQPQHF
>TRBJ1-5|TRBV9
CASSPSVNQPQHF
>TRBJ2-5|TRBV3-1
CASSQGYSSQETQYF